This T cell receptor beta chain is drawn from a study of Tregs in tolerant kidney transplant recipients (dated by TCRdb to about 2019). Describing the broader study: TCRbeta sequencing was used in the study to identify donor-specific regulatory T cells before combined kidney and bone marrow transplantation, and the identified cells were then tracked after transplant.

As regards this clone: Which antigen it targets is not known. No quality values exist for individual bases; no much larger clone is one base distant.

Here is what the overall study found, with its caveats: In tolerant patients, the expansion of donor-specific Tregs was greater than global Treg expansion, suggesting that the expansion was antigen-driven rather than nonspecific. The most biologically relevant and donor-specific TCRbeta repertoire appeared to be identified by expanding Tregs with activated donor B cells. For some patients the PCR primers changed over time, which made it impossible to compare the samples from those patients at the nucleotide level. Biological reproducibility was not examined directly, but technical replication error appeared to be minimal. Because only a small number of patients were included, the study had limitations, and the results will need to be validated in larger populations as well as under other immunosuppression protocols.

For TCRbeta CDR3 sequencing, genomic DNA from the sorted cells was extracted using the QIAGEN DNeasy Blood and Tissue Kit. Through immunoSEQ, high-throughput TCRbeta CDR3 sequencing was done commercially, including PCR amplification with internal controls and bias correction. Under the source paper's analysis protocol: Unique productive TCRbeta sequences were defined by CDR3 nucleotide sequence where primers matched, otherwise by CDR3 amino acid sequence with Vbeta and Jbeta genes. As a correction for sorting error, sequences shared between sorted populations at a frequency ratio of 2:1 or less were discarded, and the remaining shared sequences were assigned to the higher population. Donor-reactive sequences were defined as at least 5-fold expanded in CFSE-low cells versus unstimulated cells, with frequency of at least 0.01% in CFSE-low cells. Jensen-Shannon divergence, calculated on the top 100 TCRbeta sequences ranked by frequency, was used to quantify repertoire divergence. For samples with multiple sequencing runs, sorting error was corrected in each run separately before the runs were combined. TCRdb took over this immuneACCESS table, retaining in-frame rearrangements with V and J assigned. Such tables are incomplete; in checked studies, under half of the missing clones stem from an unresolved V gene, and the remainder is unexplained. That table is the source of V, J and clone size, and D and trimming were worked out from the DNA. The sample yields about 50,000 clones; around nine tenths were counted once. The ten largest clones add up to 15% of the sample.

Per the germline V gene (reference sequence), LNHNV is the CDR1 and YYDKDF is the CDR2. Trimming accounts for 6 bases at V and 6 bases at J, while the number of junction bases matched to no gene is 23. The CDR3 runs 18 amino acids, cysteine and phenylalanine included. Only the CDR3 portion is preserved as DNA: 54 bases, with reading frame beginning at the first base. Transplants used related donors with nonmyeloablative bone marrow transplantation; mixed chimerism was transient in the human trials. Unstimulated Tregs (CD4+CD25+CD127-), CD4+ non-Tregs (CD4+CD25-), CD4 and CD8 cells were FACS-sorted from thawed PBMCs. The patients were several recipients of combined kidney and bone marrow transplants from the ITN036ST trial, and samples were available only from these trial subjects. Healthy control blood was processed by Ficoll density gradient to PBMCs and cryopreserved; patient PBMCs were collected before and after transplant.

This TCR derives from a human patient who received a combined kidney and bone marrow transplant. After a transplant, some T cells may have been passed on by the graft donor. The chain is assembled from TRBV15 and TRBJ2-7; 7 of the junction bases match TRBD2. Sample: CD8+ T cells from blood (PBMCs), taken 12 months after the transplant. DNA sequence: TGTGCCACCAGACAAACGAAGAAGGCCGGTGCGGGAGTGTCCGAGCAGTACTTC. Its protein product is CATRQTKKAGAGVSEQYF.